The 15 T cell receptor beta chains listed next were all sequenced from one sample in a study of blood T cell repertoires in COVID-19. Sequencing used immunoSEQ multiplex PCR; TCRdb keeps in-frame clones, though not all of them. The data show 250,000 or so clones, around nine tenths seen once. Sequencing was performed on peripheral blood. The receptors derive from a woman aged 40-49 years who had recovered from COVID-19.

In this sample, this clone turned up once. The chain is built from TRBV18 and TRBJ1-4; D not certain. The CDR3 spans 15 residues. V was pared by 6 bases and J by 7 bases, with 18 bases between. Germline values: CDR1 KGHSH, CDR2 LQKENI. CDR3 sequence: CASSGRSARGEKLFF. The CDR3 region has the DNA TGTGCCAGCTCCGGCCGGAGCGCCCGGGGTGAAAAACTGTTTTTT.

The chain combines TRBV23-1 with TRBJ2-3; perhaps TRBD2 as D (8 bases). TRBV23-1 falls under the ORF class, with uncertain function. With 7 bases removed from V and 2 bases from J, the gap between germline ends came to 13 bases. CDR3 length: 14 amino acids. In nucleotides, the CDR3 is TGCGCCAGCACCCGGGAGGGGGCCACAGATACGCAGTATTTT. It translates to CASTREGATDTQYF.

In DNA, the CDR3 is TGCAGCGTTGATGGGCTAGCGGGAGAAGAGACCCAGTACTTC. It encodes CSVDGLAGEETQYF. V gene TRBV29-1 combines with J gene TRBJ2-5; TRBD2 matches at 10 bases. Unmatched junction bases numbered 4, after V lost 3 bases and J lost 3 bases. CDR1 is SQVTM and CDR2 is ANQGSEA in the germline V gene. The length of the CDR3 is 14 residues.

The V and J genes are TRBV24-1 and TRBJ2-1; 10 nucleotides agree with TRBD2. The CDR3 contains 18 residues. Trimming at V came to 3 bases and at J to 8 bases, leaving 15 bases not matched to a gene. In germline, CDR1 is KGHDR, CDR2 SFDVKD. The CDR3 is CATSDVAGGKGLGDEQFF. The CDR3 nucleotides read TGTGCCACCAGTGATGTAGCGGGAGGTAAGGGGCTTGGGGATGAGCAGTTCTTC.

The chain joins TRBV5-1 to TRBJ1-1; D ambiguous. There are 15 residues in the CDR3. V lost 0 bases to trimming and J lost 0 bases, with 9 bases between them. Germline V gives CDR1 SGHRS, CDR2 YFSETQ. The CDR3 DNA sequence: TGCGCCAGCAGCTTGGCCGGGGTAATGAACACTGAAGCTTTCTTT. Protein: CASSLAGVMNTEAFF.

The chain carries TRBV18 and TRBJ2-1; TRBD2 matches 8 bases. Trimming took 5 bases from V and 9 from J; bases not matched to a gene: 9. Per germline, CDR1 KGHSH and CDR2 LQKENI. CDR3 length: 14 residues. CDR3 bases: TGTGCCAGCTCAACAAAGCGGGAGTCTAGTGAGCAGTTCTTC. Amino acid sequence: CASSTKRESSEQFF.

V is TRBV6-5 and J is TRBJ2-7; possible D gene TRBD2, 5 bases. The V gene's germline CDR1 is MNHEY and CDR2 SVGAGI. The CDR3 is 14 residues long. The V end lost 6 bases, the J end lost 6 bases, and 18 bases lay between the germline ends. CDR3: CASSRGPALSEQYF. The CDR3 DNA sequence: TGTGCCAGCAGCCGCGGGCCAGCGCTGTCCGAGCAGTACTTC.

The chain is built from TRBV24-1 and TRBJ1-5; D may be TRBD1 (5 bases). Per the germline V gene, CDR1 is KGHDR and CDR2 is SFDVKD. CDR3 length: 14 amino acids. V was trimmed by 1 base and J by 6 bases, leaving 9 bases between them. In DNA, the CDR3 is TGTGCCACCAGTGATTTCCCGGACACTCAGCCCCAGCATTTT. Amino acids: CATSDFPDTQPQHF.

The gene calls are TRBV5-4 and TRBJ2-1, with 8 bases aligning to TRBD2. CDR1 is SGHNT and CDR2 is YYREEE in the germline V gene (reference sequence). The CDR3 is made up of 14 amino acids. Germline trimming cut 4 bases from V and 9 bases from J; bases unmatched to any gene: 9. Written as DNA, the CDR3 is TGTGCCAGCAGCACCCCCGGGACTAGGGGTGAGCAGTTCTTC. Protein sequence: CASSTPGTRGEQFF.

The chain employs TRBV5-3 and TRBJ2-7, with D tentatively TRBD1 (5 bases). TRBV5-3 is known as an ORF, though its function is uncertain. The V end lost 4 bases, the J end lost 0 bases, and 14 bases lay between the germline ends. The CDR3 totals 15 residues. CDR3: CARSPSRDSSYEQYV. In nucleotides, the CDR3 is TGTGCCAGAAGCCCGTCCAGGGATAGCTCCTACGAGCAGTACGTC.

This chain uses TRBV10-2 with TRBJ2-7; D is perhaps TRBD2 (5 bases). CDR1 is WSHSY, CDR2 SAAADI, per germline. The CDR3 contains 12 residues. V was cut by 4 bases and J by 2 bases, with 6 bases left in between. This CDR3 reads CASSVGTYEQYF. DNA for the CDR3: TGCGCCAGCAGTGTCGGGACCTACGAGCAGTACTTC.

Concerning this clone: At the DNA level, this CDR3 is encoded by other sequences in the same sample as well. The chain combines TRBV18 with TRBJ2-7; TRBD1 might be the D (6 bases). The CDR3 spans 13 residues. Trimming left V 6 bases short and J 4 bases short, with 13 bases between. Germline lookup yields CDR1 KGHSH and CDR2 LQKENI. The CDR3 is CASSPRGSYEQYF. The CDR3 DNA sequence: TGTGCCAGCTCGCCCAGGGGAAGTTACGAGCAGTACTTC. Drawing the rest from reference TRBV18 and TRBJ2-7, the complete variable domain is NAGVMQNPRHLVRRRGQEARLRCSPMKGHSHVYWYRQLPEEGLKFMVYLQKENIIDESGMPKERFSAEFPKEGPSILRIQQVVRGDSAAYFCASSPRGSYEQYFGPGTRLTVT.

This clone has only one observation. V and J are TRBV15 and TRBJ2-1; weak D call: TRBD2 (6 bases). V was pared by 5 bases and J by 9 bases, with 14 bases between. The CDR3 runs 13 residues. Germline V gene lookup returns CDR1 LNHNV and CDR2 YYDKDF (reference sequence). The CDR3 here is CATSPPIAAEQFF. In nucleotides, the CDR3 is TGTGCCACCAGCCCTCCAATAGCGGCTGAGCAGTTCTTC. Combining the CDR3 with reference TRBV15 and TRBJ2-1 gives the whole variable domain DAMVIQNPRYQVTQFGKPVTLSCSQTLNHNVMYWYQQKSSQAPKLLFHYYDKDFNNEADTPDNFQSRRPNTSFCFLDIRSPGLGDTAMYLCATSPPIAAEQFFGPGTRLTVL.

The chain is built from TRBV7-9 and TRBJ1-3; 7 bases line up with TRBD1. V lost 5 bases, J lost 0 bases, and 10 bases stayed unmatched. The CDR3 is 17 residues long. Germline CDR1 and CDR2: SEHNR and FQNEAQ (reference sequence). The CDR3 coding sequence is TGTGCCAGCAGCCCCGGACAGGTCTCGGGCTCTGGAAACACCATATATTTT. The encoded protein is CASSPGQVSGSGNTIYF.

The gene calls are TRBV12-5 and TRBJ1-6, with D tentatively TRBD1 (6 bases). This CDR3 has 16 residues. The V and J ends lost 5 bases and 5 bases respectively, with 16 bases between them. Per germline, CDR1 LGHNT and CDR2 FRNRAP. This CDR3 is CASGPPAAGDNSPLHF. CDR3 DNA: TGTGCTAGTGGTCCGCCGGCGGCAGGGGATAATTCACCCCTCCACTTT.